These T cell receptor beta chains were read from a single sample in a study of vaccination and CD4 T cells after COVID-19. Each CDR3 protein gets one entry after TCRdb re-called the PCR reads with MiXCR. The sample shows about 8,900 distinct CDR3 sequences, 64% of them seen only once. The antigens for these receptors are not known. Sample: CD4+ T cells from blood, cultured in vitro. The receptors derive from a human donor who had recovered from COVID-19. Each CDR3 is given with its conserved first and last residue.

v_gene: TRBV19; j_gene: TRBJ1-5; CDR3aa: CASSPLEGREGQPQHF
v_gene: TRBV30; j_gene: TRBJ1-6; CDR3aa: CAWSGTGVVDSPLHF
v_gene: TRBV28; j_gene: TRBJ1-5; CDR3aa: CASSSPRVSNQPQHF
v_gene: TRBV28; j_gene: TRBJ1-2; CDR3aa: CASTLPQGNGYTF
v_gene: TRBV20-1; j_gene: TRBJ1-2; CDR3aa: CSARGGQGVYGYTF
v_gene: TRBV5-4; j_gene: TRBJ1-2; CDR3aa: CASSLGQGRPYGYTF
v_gene: TRBV20-1; j_gene: TRBJ2-1; CDR3aa: CSARTGRGGRDEQFF
v_gene: TRBV12-3/TRBV12-4; j_gene: TRBJ2-7; CDR3aa: CASSMGLPSYEQYF
v_gene: TRBV6-2/TRBV6-3; j_gene: TRBJ2-5; CDR3aa: CASSYTLTSGGLQETQYF
v_gene: TRBV6-1; j_gene: TRBJ2-3; CDR3aa: CAAGLGSTDTQYF
v_gene: TRBV11-3; j_gene: TRBJ1-1; CDR3aa: CASSSSPPGAGTEAFF
v_gene: TRBV20-1; j_gene: TRBJ1-5; CDR3aa: CSATNWGSNQPQHF
v_gene: TRBV20-1; j_gene: TRBJ1-1; CDR3aa: CSSRLTNAMNTEAFF
v_gene: TRBV6-1; j_gene: TRBJ2-5; CDR3aa: CASSTVGGPRVETQYF
v_gene: TRBV7-9; j_gene: TRBJ1-1; CDR3aa: CASSLYRENTEAFF
v_gene: TRBV7-3; j_gene: TRBJ1-1; CDR3aa: CASSLGQGIAFF
v_gene: TRBV20-1; j_gene: TRBJ2-3; CDR3aa: CSAGKTGTDTQYF
v_gene: TRBV7-2; j_gene: TRBJ2-5; CDR3aa: CASSLNRGETQYF
v_gene: TRBV6-1; j_gene: TRBJ2-4; CDR3aa: CASSVPKNIQYF
v_gene: TRBV7-2; j_gene: TRBJ1-6; CDR3aa: CASSLSSNSPLHF
v_gene: TRBV6-1; j_gene: TRBJ2-2; CDR3aa: CASSSGRRNTGELFF
v_gene: TRBV30; j_gene: TRBJ1-2; CDR3aa: CAWSVGTGGAYGYTF
v_gene: TRBV20-1; j_gene: TRBJ1-6; CDR3aa: CSARGAGPYNSPLHF
v_gene: TRBV27; j_gene: TRBJ2-3; CDR3aa: CASSLSIGVDTQYF
v_gene: TRBV6-5; j_gene: TRBJ1-6; CDR3aa: CASSYSGQGDSPLHF
v_gene: TRBV27; j_gene: TRBJ1-5; CDR3aa: CASSLRRGDSNQPQHF
v_gene: TRBV6-5; j_gene: TRBJ2-7; CDR3aa: CASSYSYTYEQYF
v_gene: TRBV5-1; j_gene: TRBJ1-6; CDR3aa: CASSVGFNSPLHF
v_gene: TRBV12-3/TRBV12-4; j_gene: TRBJ2-7; CDR3aa: CASSFRRGGSSYEQYF
v_gene: TRBV10-1; j_gene: TRBJ1-1; CDR3aa: CASSGKGQGAAEAFF
v_gene: TRBV7-2; j_gene: TRBJ2-5; CDR3aa: CASSLGRGGPANQETQYF
v_gene: TRBV7-2; j_gene: TRBJ2-4; CDR3aa: CASSSGTTIAKNIQYF
v_gene: TRBV6-2/TRBV6-3; j_gene: TRBJ1-5; CDR3aa: CASSYSAGVGNQPQHF
v_gene: TRBV6-5; j_gene: TRBJ2-7; CDR3aa: CASSSPGTGVNEQYF
v_gene: TRBV10-3; j_gene: TRBJ1-1; CDR3aa: CAISGGRGTEAFF
v_gene: TRBV7-2; j_gene: TRBJ1-3; CDR3aa: CASTQTAGWGNTIYF
v_gene: TRBV4-1; j_gene: TRBJ1-2; CDR3aa: CASNPAGGPGGYTF
v_gene: TRBV7-2; j_gene: TRBJ2-3; CDR3aa: CASIDRVAGTRTDTQYF
v_gene: TRBV7-9; j_gene: TRBJ1-2; CDR3aa: CASSPTSEGYTF
v_gene: TRBV12-3/TRBV12-4; j_gene: TRBJ2-3; CDR3aa: CASSRGQAYTDTQYF
v_gene: TRBV28; j_gene: TRBJ2-1; CDR3aa: CASSSPPSGRGNEQFF
v_gene: TRBV6-5; j_gene: TRBJ2-5; CDR3aa: CASSYWGVQYF
v_gene: TRBV27; j_gene: TRBJ2-7; CDR3aa: CASSSFPGTSGSLGYEQYF
v_gene: TRBV12-5; j_gene: TRBJ1-2; CDR3aa: CASGLDDLRGWDYGYTF
v_gene: TRBV7-2; j_gene: TRBJ2-1; CDR3aa: CASSLAGGLYNEQFF
v_gene: TRBV30; j_gene: TRBJ2-2; CDR3aa: CAWSVGSRSFAGELFF
v_gene: TRBV7-2; j_gene: TRBJ2-5; CDR3aa: CASSLAYQETQYF
v_gene: TRBV30; j_gene: TRBJ1-6; CDR3aa: CAWSVVRRVLERSPLHF
v_gene: TRBV27; j_gene: TRBJ1-1; CDR3aa: CASSPRQNTEAFF
v_gene: TRBV28; j_gene: TRBJ2-7; CDR3aa: CASSPLRDEQYF
v_gene: TRBV7-9; j_gene: TRBJ1-2; CDR3aa: CASSLEQGKGYTF
v_gene: TRBV20-1; j_gene: TRBJ2-5; CDR3aa: CSASVNDRGVGTQYF
v_gene: TRBV6-1; j_gene: TRBJ1-2; CDR3aa: CASSGGAGAGGYGYTF
v_gene: TRBV2; j_gene: TRBJ1-5; CDR3aa: CASYGAGNQPQHF
v_gene: TRBV6-1; j_gene: TRBJ2-7; CDR3aa: CASREGTGVTYEQYF
v_gene: TRBV20-1; j_gene: TRBJ1-5; CDR3aa: CSARGGSFSNQPQHF
v_gene: TRBV12-3/TRBV12-4; j_gene: TRBJ1-5; CDR3aa: CASSPGLNNQPQHF